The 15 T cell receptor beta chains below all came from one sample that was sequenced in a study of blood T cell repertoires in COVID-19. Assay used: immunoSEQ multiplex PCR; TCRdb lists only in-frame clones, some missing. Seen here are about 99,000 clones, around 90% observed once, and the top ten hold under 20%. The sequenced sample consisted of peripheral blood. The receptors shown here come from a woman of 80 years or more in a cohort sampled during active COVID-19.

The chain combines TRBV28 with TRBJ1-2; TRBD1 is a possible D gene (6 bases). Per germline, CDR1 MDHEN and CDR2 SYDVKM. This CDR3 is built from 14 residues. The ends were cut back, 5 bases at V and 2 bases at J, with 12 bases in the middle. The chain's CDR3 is CASSPHQGNYGYTF. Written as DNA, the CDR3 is TGTGCCAGCAGTCCTCATCAGGGGAACTATGGCTACACCTTC.

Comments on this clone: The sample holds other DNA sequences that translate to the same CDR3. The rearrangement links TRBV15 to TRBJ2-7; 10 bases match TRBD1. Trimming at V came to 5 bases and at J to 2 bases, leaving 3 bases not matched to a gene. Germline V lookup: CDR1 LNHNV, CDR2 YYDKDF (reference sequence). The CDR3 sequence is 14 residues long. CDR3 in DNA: TGTGCCACCAGCGGTGACAGGGGGCCCTACGAGCAGTACTTC. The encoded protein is CATSGDRGPYEQYF.

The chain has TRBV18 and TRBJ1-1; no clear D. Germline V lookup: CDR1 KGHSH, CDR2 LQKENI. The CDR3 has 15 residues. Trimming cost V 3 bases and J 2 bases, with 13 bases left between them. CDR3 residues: CASSPRQLTNTEAFF. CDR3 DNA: TGTGCCAGCTCACCGCGCCAACTAACCAACACTGAAGCTTTCTTT.

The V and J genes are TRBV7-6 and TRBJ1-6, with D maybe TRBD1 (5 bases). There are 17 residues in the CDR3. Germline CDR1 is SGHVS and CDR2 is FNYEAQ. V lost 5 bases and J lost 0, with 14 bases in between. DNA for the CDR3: TGTGCCAGCAGCCTCAGGGACTCCCGCTCCTATAATTCACCCCTCCACTTT. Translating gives CASSLRDSRSYNSPLHF.

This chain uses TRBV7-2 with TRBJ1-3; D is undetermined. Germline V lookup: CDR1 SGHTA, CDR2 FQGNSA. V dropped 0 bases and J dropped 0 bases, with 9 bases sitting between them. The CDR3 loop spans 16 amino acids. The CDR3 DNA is TGTGCCAGCAGCTTAGCGCTCGCAGACTCTGGAAACACCATATATTTT. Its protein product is CASSLALADSGNTIYF.

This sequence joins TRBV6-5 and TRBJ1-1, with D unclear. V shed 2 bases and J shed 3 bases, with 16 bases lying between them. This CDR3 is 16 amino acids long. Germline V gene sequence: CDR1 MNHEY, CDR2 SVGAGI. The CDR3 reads CASSYRRVSSDTEAFF. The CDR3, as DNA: TGTGCCAGCAGTTACCGGCGGGTAAGCTCGGACACTGAAGCTTTCTTT.

The CDR3 here is CASSSTSPAGRNQPQHF. In DNA, the CDR3 is TGTGCCAGCTCGTCGACCTCGCCAGCGGGACGCAATCAGCCCCAGCATTTT. This chain links TRBV27 with TRBJ1-5, with D possibly matching TRBD1 (5 bases). This CDR3 is 17 amino acids long. The V gene's germline CDR1 is MNHEY and CDR2 SMNVEV (reference sequence). The V end lost 8 bases, the J end lost 2 bases, and 22 bases lay between the germline ends.

For the CDR3, the DNA is TGTGCCAGCAGTACCCCCCGACCGGGACAACAAGAGACCCAGTACTTC. Protein product: CASSTPRPGQQETQYF. The gene calls are TRBV6-6 and TRBJ2-5, with D possibly matching TRBD1 (6 bases). Germline V gene lookup returns CDR1 MNHNY and CDR2 SVGAGI (reference sequence). V lost 5 bases and J lost 2, with 18 bases in between. CDR3 length equals 16 residues.

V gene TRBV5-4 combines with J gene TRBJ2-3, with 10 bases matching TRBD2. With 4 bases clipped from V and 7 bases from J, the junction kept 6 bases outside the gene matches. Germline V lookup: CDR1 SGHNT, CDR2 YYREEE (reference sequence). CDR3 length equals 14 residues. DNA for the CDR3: TGTGCCAGCAGCCCTACTAGCGGGGACAATACGCAGTATTTT. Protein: CASSPTSGDNTQYF.

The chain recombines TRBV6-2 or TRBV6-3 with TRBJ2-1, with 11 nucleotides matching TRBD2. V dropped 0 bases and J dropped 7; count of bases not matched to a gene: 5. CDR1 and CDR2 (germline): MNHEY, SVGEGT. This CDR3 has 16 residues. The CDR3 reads CASSYSGSGRVNEQFF. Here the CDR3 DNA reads TGTGCCAGCAGTTACTCGGGTAGCGGGAGGGTGAATGAGCAGTTCTTC.

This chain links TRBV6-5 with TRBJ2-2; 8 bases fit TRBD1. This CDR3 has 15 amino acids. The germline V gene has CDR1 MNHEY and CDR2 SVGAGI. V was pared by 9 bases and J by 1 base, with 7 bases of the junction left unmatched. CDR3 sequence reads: CASRTGGKNTGELFF. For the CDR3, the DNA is TGTGCCAGTCGCACAGGGGGGAAGAACACCGGGGAGCTGTTTTTT.

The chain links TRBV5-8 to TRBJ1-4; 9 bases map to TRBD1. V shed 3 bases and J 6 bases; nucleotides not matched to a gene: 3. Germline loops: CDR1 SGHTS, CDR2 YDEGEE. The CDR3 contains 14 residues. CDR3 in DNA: TGTGCCAGCAGCTCGACAGGGGGACATGAAAAACTGTTTTTT. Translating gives CASSSTGGHEKLFF.

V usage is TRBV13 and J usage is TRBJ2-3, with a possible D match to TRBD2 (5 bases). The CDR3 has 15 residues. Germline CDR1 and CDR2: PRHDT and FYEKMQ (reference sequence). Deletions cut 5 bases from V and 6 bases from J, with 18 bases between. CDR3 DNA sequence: TGTGCCAGCAGCCCCGCCGGAGGCGCTCCGGATACGCAGTATTTT. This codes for CASSPAGGAPDTQYF.

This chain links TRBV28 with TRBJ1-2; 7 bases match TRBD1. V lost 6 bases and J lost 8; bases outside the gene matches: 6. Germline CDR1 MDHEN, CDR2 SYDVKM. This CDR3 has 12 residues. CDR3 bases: TGTGCCAGCAGACAGACAGGGCAAGGCTACACCTTC. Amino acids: CASRQTGQGYTF.

The CDR3 protein is CAWGNQGSYEQYF. The CDR3 DNA is TGTGCCTGGGGTAACCAGGGCTCCTACGAGCAGTACTTC. The chain combines TRBV30 with TRBJ2-7, with D perhaps TRBD1 (5 bases). V lost 5 bases, J lost 0 bases, and 11 bases lay in between. Germline V gene sequence: CDR1 GTSNPN, CDR2 SVGIG (reference sequence). The CDR3 loop spans 13 amino acids.